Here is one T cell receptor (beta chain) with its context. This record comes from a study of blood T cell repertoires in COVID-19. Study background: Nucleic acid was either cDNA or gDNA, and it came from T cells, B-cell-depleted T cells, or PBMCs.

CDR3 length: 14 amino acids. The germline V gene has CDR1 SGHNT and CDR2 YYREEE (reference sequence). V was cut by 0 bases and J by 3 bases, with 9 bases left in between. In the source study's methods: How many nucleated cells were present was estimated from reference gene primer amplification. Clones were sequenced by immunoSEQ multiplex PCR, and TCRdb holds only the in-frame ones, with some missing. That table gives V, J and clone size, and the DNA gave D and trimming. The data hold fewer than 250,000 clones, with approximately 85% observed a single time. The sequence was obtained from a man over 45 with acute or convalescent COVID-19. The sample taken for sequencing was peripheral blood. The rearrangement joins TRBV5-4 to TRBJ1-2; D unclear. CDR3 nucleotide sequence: TGTGCCAGCAGCTTGGCCGGGGTTTACTATGGCTACACCTTC. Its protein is CASSLAGVYYGYTF.